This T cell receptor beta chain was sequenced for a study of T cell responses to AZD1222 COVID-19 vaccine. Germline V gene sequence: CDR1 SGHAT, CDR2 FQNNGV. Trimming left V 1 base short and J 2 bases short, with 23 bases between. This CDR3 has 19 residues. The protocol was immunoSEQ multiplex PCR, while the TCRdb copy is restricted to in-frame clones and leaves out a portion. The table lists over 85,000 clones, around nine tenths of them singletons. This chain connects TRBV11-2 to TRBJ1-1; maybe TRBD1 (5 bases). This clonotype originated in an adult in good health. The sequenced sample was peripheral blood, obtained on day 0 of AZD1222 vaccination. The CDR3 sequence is CASSLVSGQDHTFNTEAFF. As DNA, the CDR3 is TGTGCCAGCAGCTTAGTATCGGGGCAGGACCATACATTTAACACTGAAGCTTTCTTT.